Below are 3 T cell receptor beta chains sequenced from a single sample in a study of cytomegalovirus exposure and HLA in healthy donors. The repertoire was sequenced with immunoSEQ multiplex PCR; TCRdb's copy has only in-frame clones and lacks some. The sample holds 130,000 or so clones, more than 75% seen once. Sequencing was performed on PBMCs. The receptors shown here come from a woman in her twenties or thirties in good health and CMV-seronegative.

This chain links TRBV5-1 with TRBJ1-6, with 8 bases identical to TRBD1. The CDR3 contains 17 residues. Germline loops: CDR1 SGHRS, CDR2 YFSETQ. The V gene end was trimmed by 1 base and the J gene end by 5 bases; junction bases not matched to a gene: 8. CDR3 sequence reads: CASSLRGQAGNNSPLHF. The CDR3 coding sequence is TGCGCCAGCAGCTTGAGGGGACAGGCGGGCAATAATTCACCCCTCCACTTT.

The chain uses TRBV6-5 and TRBJ1-6, with 8 positions matching TRBD1. The CDR3 covers 15 residues. V lost 2 bases to trimming and J lost 6 bases; unmatched junction nucleotides: 3. CDR1 and CDR2 (germline): MNHEY, SVGAGI. CDR3 DNA: TGTGCCAGCAGTTACGTGGGACAGGTTAATTCACCCCTCCACTTT. It yields the protein CASSYVGQVNSPLHF.

The count of this clone is one. CDR3 DNA sequence: TGTGCCAGCAGTAGTCGACAGGGGGCAACAGATACGCAGTATTTT. Translation gives CASSSRQGATDTQYF. The chain employs TRBV6-1 and TRBJ2-3, with 10 bases aligning to TRBD1. Germline V gene lookup returns CDR1 MNHNS and CDR2 SASEGT. The CDR3 totals 15 residues. The J segment lost 3 bases and the V segment lost 5 bases, leaving 5 bases of the junction unmatched.